The 24 T cell receptor beta chains reported below all come from one sample, sequenced in a study of regulatory T cells in long-lasting Graves disease. Relying on iRepertoire HTBI primers and Arm-PCR of CDR3 regions, the team built TCR beta libraries. One entry per CDR3 protein results from TCRdb running MiXCR on the multiplex PCR reads. The repertoire holds roughly 500,000 distinct CDR3 sequences, with around 20% as singletons. Time point here: persistent/refractory GD, antithyroid drugs over 5 years with positive TRAb. PBMCs were the source of the RNA used for TCR sequencing. The sequencing here drew on peripheral blood mononuclear cells (PBMCs), taken when the disease was refractory, from a patient treated with antithyroid drugs. The receptors derive from a female donor with Graves disease.

The chain joins TRBV30 to TRBJ2-7; no firm D call. The V gene lost 0 bases and the J gene lost 6 bases, with 18 bases spanning the gap. The CDR3 length is 15 residues. Germline-derived CDR1 and CDR2 are GTSNPN and SVGIG (reference sequence). CDR3 nucleotide sequence: TGTGCCTGGAGTGTACTGGGCAGGATGGTCGGCGAGCAGTACTTC. Protein: CAWSVLGRMVGEQYF.

The chain is built from TRBV10-3 and TRBJ1-4; no clear D gene. The CDR3 consists of 15 residues. The V gene lost 4 bases and the J gene lost 8 bases, with 17 bases spanning the gap. Germline CDR1 ENHRY, CDR2 SYGVKD. The CDR3, as DNA: TGTGCCATCAGTGTTGGCGGGAGTGTGGGGGAAAAACTGTTTTTT. Encoded protein: CAISVGGSVGEKLFF.

The table lists this clonotype with many counts. The J gene is TRBJ2-5, the V gene TRBV28, with 11 bases lining up with TRBD1. From germline, CDR1 is MDHEN and CDR2 SYDVKM. The ends lost 6 bases at V and 3 bases at J; junction bases unmatched: 9. The CDR3 runs 16 residues. The CDR3 region has the DNA TGTGCCAGCAGGCTCAGCTCGGGACAGGGGGAAGAGACCCAGTACTTC. Its protein product is CASRLSSGQGEETQYF.

This clonotype appeared many times. The rearrangement links TRBV4-3 to TRBJ2-7; 10 nucleotides line up with TRBD2. The CDR3 is 14 amino acids. Trimming at V came to 3 bases and at J to 3 bases, leaving 2 bases not matched to a gene. Per the germline V gene, CDR1 is LGHNA and CDR2 is YSLEER. The CDR3 is CASSHGTSDYEQYF. CDR3 coding DNA: TGCGCCAGCAGCCATGGGACTAGCGACTACGAGCAGTACTTC.

This clonotype was observed at least ten times. The J gene is TRBJ1-5, the V gene TRBV6-5; possibly TRBD1 for D (6 bases). CDR1 is MNHEY, CDR2 SVGAGI, per germline. This CDR3 has 14 amino acids. The germline V and J ends were trimmed by 2 bases and 5 bases, with 10 bases remaining between them. DNA of the CDR3: TGTGCCAGCAGTTACGCCAGGGGCCATCAGCCCCAGCATTTT. Amino acids: CASSYARGHQPQHF.

This clonotype was seen ten or more times. With a much larger clone just one base away, this may be a read error. The chain recombines TRBV7-6 with TRBJ2-7; D call uncertain. Looked up from germline, CDR1 is SGHVS and CDR2 is FNYEAQ. The CDR3 totals 12 residues. V lost 4 bases and J 3 bases, leaving 7 bases between the germline ends. The CDR3 sequence: CASSSDNYEQYF. CDR3 sequence (DNA): TGTGCCAGCAGCTCCGACAACTACGAGCAGTACTTC.

The V call is TRBV30, the J call TRBJ1-1; no clear D gene. Germline V CDR1 and CDR2: GTSNPN, SVGIG (reference sequence). V shed 0 bases and J shed 4 bases, with 18 bases lying between them. This CDR3 is 16 amino acids long. The CDR3 protein is CAWSVWGGVQSTEAFF. In DNA, the CDR3 is TGTGCCTGGAGTGTATGGGGTGGGGTACAAAGCACTGAAGCTTTCTTT.

In its sample, this clonotype was seen a few times. V usage is TRBV5-1 and J usage is TRBJ1-1, with D hard to call. CDR1 is SGHRS, CDR2 YFSETQ, per germline. V shed 0 bases and J shed 5 bases, with 11 bases lying between them. The CDR3 spans 14 residues. Here the CDR3 reads CASSLEGRETEAFF. The CDR3 DNA reads as TGCGCCAGCAGCTTGGAGGGAAGGGAAACTGAAGCTTTCTTT.

This clonotype occurred many times. The chain employs TRBV28 and TRBJ2-7; D might be TRBD1 (6 bases). Trimming cost V 3 bases and J 6 bases, with 12 bases left between them. Per the germline V gene, CDR1 is MDHEN and CDR2 is SYDVKM. There are 13 residues in the CDR3. CDR3 sequence (DNA): TGTGCCAGCAGTTTCCGGACAGATAGCGAGCAGTACTTC. Amino acids: CASSFRTDSEQYF.

This clonotype came up a few times. The chain uses TRBV30 and TRBJ2-5; 7 bases map to TRBD1. Per germline, CDR1 GTSNPN and CDR2 SVGIG (reference sequence). CDR3 size: 14 residues. J lost 1 base, V lost 2 bases, and 4 bases had no gene match. The chain's CDR3 is CAWSTGQVQETQYF. In DNA form, the CDR3 reads TGTGCCTGGAGTACCGGACAGGTCCAAGAGACCCAGTACTTC.

The chain joins TRBV4-1 to TRBJ2-3; 7 bases align to TRBD2. The germline gives CDR1 MGHRA, CDR2 YSYEKL. This CDR3 is 16 amino acids long. Losses at the gene ends were 4 bases for V and 2 bases for J; bases not matched to a gene: 9. As DNA, the CDR3 is TGCGCCAGCAGCCCTGCCACTAGCGAGAACACAGATACGCAGTATTTT. Protein: CASSPATSENTDTQYF.

This clonotype was counted ten times or more. The CDR3 spells CSARDGALNYGYTF. CDR3 nucleotide sequence: TGCAGTGCTAGAGATGGGGCCCTAAACTATGGCTACACCTTC. J is TRBJ1-2 and V is TRBV20-1, with D tentatively TRBD1 (5 bases). This CDR3 spans 14 amino acids. Trimming removed 0 bases at V and 2 bases at J, with 10 bases between. Per the germline V gene, CDR1 is DFQATT and CDR2 is SNEGSKA (reference sequence).

This clonotype was detected many times. The chain uses TRBV7-3 and TRBJ2-7; 9 nucleotides line up with TRBD1. The CDR3 is 14 residues long. V lost 5 bases and J lost 3; bases outside the gene matches: 5. Germline V gives CDR1 SGHTA, CDR2 FQGTGA. The CDR3 DNA reads as TGTGCCAGCAGCCCGGGACAGGGTCACTACGAGCAGTACTTC. Amino acids: CASSPGQGHYEQYF.

This clonotype was detected a few times. This sequence joins TRBV15 and TRBJ1-2, with TRBD1 matching over 7 bases. The CDR3 is made up of 16 amino acids. With 0 bases clipped from V and 5 bases from J, the junction kept 9 bases outside the gene matches. The V gene's germline CDR1 is LNHNV and CDR2 YYDKDF (reference sequence). Written as DNA, the CDR3 is TGTGCCACCAGCAGAGATCTTGCAGGGGGGCTGTATGGCTACACCTTC. Its translation is CATSRDLAGGLYGYTF.

The gene calls are TRBV19 and TRBJ1-1, with a possible D match to TRBD1 (5 bases). The germline V gene encodes CDR1 LNHDA and CDR2 SQIVND (reference sequence). Trimming removed 1 base from V and 4 bases from J, with 7 bases in between. CDR3 length equals 13 residues. CDR3 coding DNA: TGTGCCAGTAGTATAGTTGACAGCACTGAAGCTTTCTTT. This gives the protein CASSIVDSTEAFF. The entire variable domain, with the rest obtained from reference TRBV19 and TRBJ1-1, is as follows: DGGITQSPKYLFRKEGQNVTLSCEQNLNHDAMYWYRQDPGQGLRLIYYSQIVNDFQKGDIAEGYSVSREKKESFPLTVTSAQKNPTAFYLCASSIVDSTEAFFGQGTRLTVV.

This clonotype was picked up many times. The chain has TRBV20-1 and TRBJ2-2, with 15 bases identical to TRBD2. The CDR3 length is 16 residues. Trimming at V came to 1 base and at J to 6 bases, leaving 3 bases not matched to a gene. The germline gives CDR1 DFQATT, CDR2 SNEGSKA (reference sequence). The DNA of the CDR3 is TGCAGTGCTAGAGGAAGGACTAGCGGGAGGGCCGGGGAGCTGTTTTTT. Protein sequence: CSARGRTSGRAGELFF.

To note about this clonotype: One junction end disagrees with the germline gene, perhaps due to a read error. The chain combines TRBV14 with TRBJ1-6, with 8 bases that match TRBD1. Germline loops: CDR1 SGHDN, CDR2 FVKESK. The CDR3 totals 14 residues. The CDR3 reads CASSPRGQGSPLHF. In nucleotides, the CDR3 is TGTGCCAGTAGCCCCAGGGGGCAGGGTTCACCCCTCCACTTT.

The sample holds many counts of this clonotype. The chain has TRBV6-2 or TRBV6-3 and TRBJ1-1; TRBD1 might be the D (5 bases). Looked up from germline, CDR1 is MNHEY and CDR2 is SVGEGT. V dropped 6 bases and J dropped 1 base, with 9 bases sitting between them. This CDR3 region has 13 residues. CDR3: CASRTEWNTEAFF. The CDR3 DNA reads as TGTGCCAGCAGGACAGAATGGAACACTGAAGCTTTCTTT.

This clonotype was seen repeatedly, ten times or more. The rearrangement uses TRBV29-1 and TRBJ1-2, with 10 bases aligning to TRBD1. The CDR3 length is 11 residues. Losses at the gene ends were 6 bases for V and 7 bases for J; bases not matched to a gene: 2. Germline V gives CDR1 SQVTM, CDR2 ANQGSEA. In DNA, the CDR3 is TGCAGCGTGGGGACAGGGGCTGGCTACACCTTC. Its translation is CSVGTGAGYTF.

Of note for this clonotype: A much bigger clone sits one base away, suggesting this may be a read error. V gene TRBV7-9 combines with J gene TRBJ2-7; maybe TRBD1 (6 bases). Per germline, CDR1 SEHNR and CDR2 FQNEAQ (reference sequence). With 5 bases removed from V and 5 bases from J, the gap between germline ends came to 16 bases. The CDR3 loop spans 14 amino acids. As DNA, the CDR3 is TGTGCCAGCAGCGGGGGCAGTGATTGGGACGAGCAGTACTTC. It specifies CASSGGSDWDEQYF.

This clonotype was recorded at least ten times. V gene TRBV2 combines with J gene TRBJ2-7; weak D call: TRBD2 (7 bases). This CDR3 is built from 14 residues. The germline V and J ends were trimmed by 4 bases and 4 bases, with 14 bases remaining between them. Per the germline V gene, CDR1 is SNHLY and CDR2 is FYNNEI. In nucleotides, the CDR3 is TGTGCCAGCAGTGTTTCGGAGGGGGGGTACGAGCAGTACTTC. It translates to CASSVSEGGYEQYF.

The CDR3 sequence: CASSIIGSMNTEAFF. The CDR3 bases are TGTGCCAGTAGTATAATTGGGTCAATGAACACTGAAGCTTTCTTT. The rearrangement links TRBV19 to TRBJ1-1; D remains ambiguous. Germline lookup yields CDR1 LNHDA and CDR2 SQIVND (reference sequence). CDR3 length: 15 residues. Trimming stripped 2 bases from V and 0 bases from J, with 10 bases between.

The sample holds a few counts of this clonotype. The chain recombines TRBV20-1 with TRBJ2-7; TRBD1 might be the D (6 bases). V gave up 6 bases and J gave up 3 bases, with 12 bases separating them. The germline V gene encodes CDR1 DFQATT and CDR2 SNEGSKA (reference sequence). This CDR3 contains 12 residues. The CDR3, as DNA: TGCAGTGCCGAGGGGGACAACTACGAGCAGTACTTC. Translating it yields CSAEGDNYEQYF.

In its sample, this clonotype was seen a few times. The chain uses TRBV19 and TRBJ2-7; the D is unclear. The V gene's germline CDR1 is LNHDA and CDR2 SQIVND (reference sequence). Trimming took 5 bases from V and 2 from J, leaving 7 bases between them. CDR3 length: 12 residues. The DNA for the CDR3 is TGTGCCAGTAGTTCGAACCCCTACGAGCAGTACTTC. Translating it yields CASSSNPYEQYF.